The clone carrying this T cell receptor beta chain has a count of ten or more. The antigen is not known. Not a single patient had been given any form of treatment at any point before undergoing thyroid surgery. The source of the sample is a study of metastatic and nonmetastatic thyroid tumors. In the authors' workflow: Across clinicopathological groups, CDR3 differences served as the basis for building a distant-metastasis classifier for papillary thyroid cancer. TCRdb reanalyzed the PCR reads with MiXCR. Clone size and V and J calls follow TCRdb, not the original study. The table includes tens of thousands of clones, more than 20% detected once. Study-wide results and caveats: Compared with benign nodules, malignant thyroid tumors were reported to have significantly higher TCR beta diversity in both blood and tumor.

CDR3 size: 15 residues. Trimming removed 0 bases from V and 1 base from J, with 10 bases in between. Per the germline V gene, CDR1 is GTSNPN and CDR2 is SVGIG (reference sequence). What was sequenced was adjacent normal tissue. This clonotype originated in a female donor with papillary thyroid cancer or a benign thyroid nodule (not recorded which). Some clones in this sample may be carry-over from other donors' samples. This chain joins TRBV30 and TRBJ1-3; no reliable D call. CDR3 DNA: TGTGCCTGGAGTGTAATGCGGAGTTCTGGAAACACCATATATTTT. Translating it yields CAWSVMRSSGNTIYF.